Each of the 10 T cell receptor beta chains below was sequenced from the same sample in a study of blood T cells in healthy people across ages. Sample-barcoded 5' priming and a J-beta primer mix drove a second PCR of about 6 to 12 cycles. TCRdb passed the 5' RACE reads through MiXCR, listing each CDR3 protein once. This sample carries roughly 1.7 million distinct CDR3 sequences, about 31% of them seen once, and the ten largest clones take about 11%. Sequencing used blood. Receptors originate from a woman in her thirties in good health.

The genes are TRBV30 and TRBJ2-7; 9 nucleotides agree with TRBD2. The CDR3 length is 13 residues. The V segment lost 3 bases and the J segment 7 bases; nucleotides outside the gene matches: 7. Germline CDR1 is GTSNPN and CDR2 is SVGIG (reference sequence). Here the CDR3 reads CAWRKGGRVEQYF. The CDR3, as DNA: TGTGCCTGGAGAAAAGGCGGGAGGGTTGAGCAGTACTTC. The full variable domain, its missing parts supplied by reference TRBV30 and TRBJ2-7, is SQTIHQWPATLVQPVGSPLSLECTVEGTSNPNLYWYRQAAGRGLQLLFYSVGIGQISSEVPQNLSASRPQDRQFILSSKKLLLSDSGFYLCAWRKGGRVEQYFGPGTRLTVT.

This clonotype was detected a few times. The CDR3 protein is CASSLGVGTGIGNTIYF. The CDR3 nucleotides read TGTGCCAGCAGCTTGGGCGTGGGGACAGGGATTGGAAACACCATATATTTT. The chain couples TRBV7-2 to TRBJ1-3; 9 bases align to TRBD1. CDR1 is SGHTA, CDR2 FQGNSA, per germline. The CDR3 contains 17 residues. The junction had 9 bases not matched to a gene; V was cut back by 3 bases and J by 3 bases.

A few counts support this clonotype. The rearrangement joins TRBV7-3 to TRBJ2-1, with unresolved D. CDR3 length: 14 amino acids. Deletions cut 2 bases from V and 5 bases from J, with 10 bases between. Per germline, CDR1 SGHTA and CDR2 FQGTGA. The DNA of the CDR3 is TGTGCCAGCAGCTTAGGAAGGGTTAACAATGAGCAGTTCTTC. Protein sequence: CASSLGRVNNEQFF. Full variable domain (remainder filled in from reference TRBV7-3 and TRBJ2-1): GAGVSQTPSNKVTEKGKYVELRCDPISGHTALYWYRQSLGQGPEFLIYFQGTGAADDSGLPNDRFFAVRPEGSVSTLKIQRTERGDSAVYLCASSLGRVNNEQFFGPGTRLTVL.

This clonotype was counted only a few times. This chain joins TRBV7-9 and TRBJ2-1; D not resolved. Trimming cost V 1 base and J 2 bases, with 9 bases left between them. In germline, CDR1 is SEHNR, CDR2 FQNEAQ (reference sequence). CDR3 length: 15 amino acids. The CDR3 sequence: CASSLGSVAYNEQFF. The CDR3 nucleotides read TGTGCCAGCAGCTTAGGCTCAGTCGCCTACAATGAGCAGTTCTTC.

The chain couples TRBV6-2 or TRBV6-3 to TRBJ2-1; 7 nucleotides align to TRBD2. Per germline, CDR1 MNHEY and CDR2 SVGEGT. The CDR3 sequence is 13 residues long. After removal of 7 bases from V and 9 bases from J, the junction contained 9 bases not matched to a gene. The CDR3, as DNA: TGTGCCAGCACCCCGACTAGCTTCACTGAGCAGTTCTTC. Amino acid sequence: CASTPTSFTEQFF.

This clonotype has ten or more counts. V is TRBV4-1 and J is TRBJ2-5; D is uncertain. From germline, CDR1 is MGHRA and CDR2 YSYEKL. The CDR3 runs to 16 residues. V lost 0 bases and J lost 0, with 11 bases in between. CDR3 sequence (DNA): TGCGCCAGCAGCCAAGATCTTCTGTACAACCAAGAGACCCAGTACTTC. Protein: CASSQDLLYNQETQYF.

This clonotype showed up just a few times. J is TRBJ2-1 and V is TRBV11-1; D is unresolved. CDR3 length equals 14 residues. Trimming removed 1 base from V and 5 bases from J, with 9 bases in between. Germline CDR1 SGHAT, CDR2 FQDESV (reference sequence). CDR3 DNA sequence: TGTGCCAGCAGCTTAGGCTCTCTTAACAATGAGCAGTTCTTC. Its protein product is CASSLGSLNNEQFF.

A few counts support this clonotype. The chain has TRBV29-1 and TRBJ1-4; unclear D gene. The V end lost 4 bases, the J end lost 5 bases, and 11 bases lay between the germline ends. The CDR3 loop spans 13 amino acids. The V gene's germline CDR1 is SQVTM and CDR2 ANQGSEA. The CDR3 spells CSVVDSSNEKLFF. In DNA form, the CDR3 reads TGCAGCGTTGTGGACTCTTCCAATGAAAAACTGTTTTTT.

This clonotype was seen a few times. The V gene is TRBV11-2, the J gene TRBJ2-7, with D perhaps TRBD1 (6 bases). V lost 6 bases, J lost 2 bases, and 14 bases lay in between. The CDR3 covers 14 residues. Germline V gene lookup returns CDR1 SGHAT and CDR2 FQNNGV. The CDR3 here is CASRPTGYTYEQYF. The CDR3 DNA reads TGTGCCAGCAGGCCGACAGGTTACACCTACGAGCAGTACTTC.

This clonotype turned up a few times. V and J are TRBV5-6 and TRBJ2-1; the match to TRBD2 covers 9 bases. V gave up 4 bases and J gave up 6 bases; unmatched junction bases: 11. Per the germline V gene, CDR1 is SGHDT and CDR2 is YYEEEE. CDR3 length: 16 amino acids. CDR3 residues: CASSRPPGLAPNEQFF. The CDR3 bases are TGTGCCAGCAGCCGACCCCCGGGACTAGCACCCAATGAGCAGTTCTTC.